The sequence of this T cell receptor beta chain was determined in a study of blood T cell repertoires in COVID-19 (dated by TCRdb to 2018 to 2020). With respect to the entire study: Samples from collaborators originated in the United States, Italy and Spain and spanned both the acute and convalescent phases of COVID-19. The prospective study material was composed of cDNA or gDNA derived from T cells, B-cell-depleted T cells, or PBMCs. The dataset comprised deeply sampled blood TCRbeta repertoires from subjects exposed to, actively infected with, or recovered from COVID-19. The repertoires were released in a freely available public database intended as a resource for research on the immune response to SARS-CoV-2. The samples were drawn from two sources: the first 160 participants of the ongoing ImmuneRACE study, and about 1,300 subjects contributed by 6 global collaborators. The sample metadata nearly always contained a de-identified subject ID, COVID-19 status, age in years and sex. HLA class I and class II types, where available, came from metadata supplied by the sample provider rather than from assay-based typing. Study-wide conclusions, independent of this receptor: The quantity of clinical and demographic metadata differed by source and by participant and was supplied without curation.

TCRbeta CDR3 regions were amplified from genomic DNA using the immunoSEQ Assay, a bias-controlled multiplex PCR. The source study handled its data this way. Within the assay, amplification of reference gene primers was used to estimate how many nucleated cells each sample contained. Sequence reads were collapsed and filtered to measure the absolute abundance of every unique TCRbeta CDR3 rearrangement. Productive Simpson clonality was computed per sample as the square root of Simpson's diversity index over productive rearrangements. TCRdb took over this immuneACCESS table, retaining in-frame rearrangements with V and J assigned. Such tables are incomplete; in checked studies, under half of the missing clones stem from an unresolved V gene, and the remainder is unexplained. From that table come the V and J calls and clone size; the DNA was used to work out D and trimming. The sample records 250,000 or so clones, around 93% of which are singletons. 2.5% to 3% of the sample lies in the top ten.

Participants in the prospective study were enrolled through a virtual design, were aged roughly 18 to 90 years, and lived in 20 to 30 United States geographic areas. Cohort assignment in the prospective study relied on participant-reported clinical history from a screening survey and a study questionnaire. Exposed participants had been in contact, within 2 weeks of entering the study, with a person who had a PCR-confirmed or clinician-diagnosed case of COVID-19. Mobile phlebotomists in the prospective study collected whole blood, serum and a nasopharyngeal or oropharyngeal swab from every participant. Participants in the prospective study had the option to provide additional blood draws and questionnaires over a 2-month period. Before DNA extraction, blood samples from the prospective study were shipped at room temperature or frozen. Points on this clone: What antigen it recognizes has not been identified. No clone much larger than this one lies a single base away; base qualities are absent.

The CDR3, cysteine through phenylalanine, is 14 amino acids long. The sequence is cut down to CDR3 DNA, 42 bases in frame from base 1. Trimming takes 0 bases from V and 4 bases from J, and the germline ends sit 7 bases apart. CDR1 and CDR2, looked up from the germline V gene, are ENHRY and SYGVKD. This receptor was taken from a man aged 35 to 55 who had been exposed to COVID-19. Sequences were obtained from PBMCs or T cells enriched from blood (not recorded which). The rearranged chain carries TRBV10-3 and TRBJ2-1, with no confident D gene call. The bases are TGTGCCATCAGTGAGTCGATTGAGTACAATGAGCAGTTCTTC. This yields the protein CAISESIEYNEQFF.